The clone carrying this TCR beta chain was found many times. Its cognate antigen is unknown. Germline values: CDR1 ENHRY, CDR2 SYGVKD. With V trimmed by 7 bases and J by 1 base, 13 bases remained unmatched. This CDR3 spans 17 amino acids. This sample is part of a study of T cells after yellow fever vaccination. The wider study: For low cell numbers, libraries were made with SMART-Seq v4 Ultra Low Input. Study results and limitations: FACS-sorted repertoires could harbor abundant contaminating bulk-population clonotypes. Overlap between CD4 and CD8 compartments was detected for a small share of clonotypes. Booster sampling recovered most clones from primary vaccination (approximately 97% CD4, roughly 86% CD8).

Each CDR3 protein gets one entry after TCRdb re-called the 5' RACE reads with MiXCR. The data contain roughly 310,000 distinct CDR3 sequences, around 3.6% of them singletons. This TCR came from a man between 18 and 35 years old who received the YFV17D yellow fever vaccine. The rearrangement uses TRBV10-3 and TRBJ2-1; TRBD1 agrees at 7 bases. The sample here was PBMCs, taken on the day of the yellow fever booster vaccination. The CDR3, as DNA: TGTGCCATCACCCCCCGAGACAGGGCTCCATCCTACAATGAGCAGTTCTTC. This codes for CAITPRDRAPSYNEQFF.